Below, 24 T cell receptor beta chains from the same sample are listed, as sequenced in a study of blood T cell repertoires in COVID-19. The protocol was immunoSEQ multiplex PCR, while the TCRdb copy is restricted to in-frame clones and leaves out a portion. There are some 220,000 clones in the sample; about 83% occur only once, and roughly 5% lies in the top ten. The material sequenced was peripheral blood. Every receptor here comes from a human donor in a cohort sampled during active COVID-19.

The chain recombines TRBV6-1 with TRBJ2-3, with 7 bases that match TRBD1. The CDR3 has 16 amino acids. From germline, CDR1 is MNHNS and CDR2 SASEGT. V trimming: 2 bases; J trimming: 2 bases; junction bases outside the gene matches: 7. The CDR3 bases are TGTGCCAGCAGTGAATCCGGGACAGCCCCCACAGATACGCAGTATTTT. Amino acids: CASSESGTAPTDTQYF.

This clone has more than one count but fewer than ten. The DNA for the CDR3 is TGTGCCAGCAGCTCCTGGGTGGGAGGGGACAATTCACCCCTCCACTTT. Encoded protein: CASSSWVGGDNSPLHF. The V and J genes are TRBV5-6 and TRBJ1-6; tentative D call: TRBD1 (5 bases). Germline V gives CDR1 SGHDT, CDR2 YYEEEE. V lost 3 bases and J 7 bases, leaving 17 bases between the germline ends. The CDR3 covers 16 residues.

The chain employs TRBV5-5 and TRBJ2-1; D is unclear. This CDR3 is built from 12 residues. V lost 0 bases and J 9 bases, leaving 7 bases between the germline ends. Looked up from germline, CDR1 is SGHKS and CDR2 is YYEKEE (reference sequence). CDR3 region: CASSLGIPEQFF. The CDR3 coding sequence is TGTGCCAGCAGCTTGGGTATTCCTGAGCAGTTCTTC.

This rearrangement joins TRBV5-1 to TRBJ1-1; TRBD1 might be the D (5 bases). Germline V gene lookup returns CDR1 SGHRS and CDR2 YFSETQ. The CDR3 has 15 amino acids. Trimming took 4 bases from V and 2 from J, leaving 15 bases between them. The CDR3 sequence is CASSPTAGTNTEAFF. DNA of the CDR3: TGCGCCAGCAGCCCCACCGCAGGGACTAACACTGAAGCTTTCTTT. Full variable domain (rest looked up from reference TRBV5-1 and TRBJ1-1): KAGVTQTPRYLIKTRGQQVTLSCSPISGHRSVSWYQQTPGQGLQFLFEYFSETQRNKGNFPGRFSGRQFSNSRSEMNVSTLELGDSALYLCASSPTAGTNTEAFFGQGTRLTVV.

This rearrangement joins TRBV27 to TRBJ1-2; the D gene is possibly TRBD1 (5 bases). CDR1 and CDR2 from the germline V gene are MNHEY and SMNVEV (reference sequence). V was cut by 3 bases and J by 6 bases, with 11 bases left in between. CDR3 length: 13 residues. The CDR3 sequence: CASSFQGGNGYTF. The CDR3 nucleotides read TGTGCCAGCAGTTTTCAGGGAGGAAATGGCTACACCTTC.

V is TRBV18 and J is TRBJ1-1, with TRBD1 as a possible D gene (5 bases). Between the trimmed V and J ends, which lost 6 bases and 1 base, there was a span of 9 bases. Germline assignment: CDR1 KGHSH and CDR2 LQKENI. This CDR3 comprises 13 residues. CDR3 residues: CASSADKNTEAFF. In DNA form, the CDR3 reads TGTGCCAGCTCGGCGGACAAGAACACTGAAGCTTTCTTT.

This clone was observed a single time. The V call is TRBV15, the J call TRBJ1-3; possible D gene TRBD1, 5 bases. CDR1 is LNHNV, CDR2 YYDKDF, per germline (reference sequence). Trimming removed 4 bases at V and 4 bases at J, with 17 bases between. The CDR3 consists of 16 residues. In DNA, the CDR3 is TGTGCCACCAGCATGGGCTTGGCAGGGCTAGGAAACACCATATATTTT. Translating it yields CATSMGLAGLGNTIYF.

This sequence joins TRBV3-1 (or the pseudogene TRBV3-2) and TRBJ2-7; 8 bases match TRBD1. Trimming at V came to 0 bases and at J to 9 bases, leaving 4 bases not matched to a gene. Germline assignment: CDR1 LGHDT and CDR2 YNNKEL (reference sequence). The CDR3 is 13 amino acids. The CDR3 loop reads CASSQEDRGLQYF. CDR3 bases: TGTGCCAGCAGCCAAGAAGACAGGGGTCTGCAGTACTTC.

The chain recombines TRBV14 with TRBJ1-2; no clear D. This CDR3 has 12 amino acids. The germline V gene encodes CDR1 SGHDN and CDR2 FVKESK. V lost 3 bases and J 7 bases, leaving 9 bases between the germline ends. CDR3 nucleotide sequence: TGTGCCAGCAGCCAGACTCCGGGTGGCTACACCTTC. Its translation is CASSQTPGGYTF. Full variable domain (outside the CDR3, taken from reference TRBV14 and TRBJ1-2): EAGVTQFPSHSVIEKGQTVTLRCDPISGHDNLYWYRRVMGKEIKFLLHFVKESKQDESGMPNNRFLAERTGGTYSTLKVQPAELEDSGVYFCASSQTPGGYTFGSGTRLTVV.

This clone turned up a few times. V is TRBV27 and J is TRBJ2-2; 9 bases fit TRBD2. The CDR3 is 15 amino acids. The germline V gene encodes CDR1 MNHEY and CDR2 SMNVEV (reference sequence). The junction had 6 bases not matched to a gene; V was cut back by 6 bases and J by 4 bases. CDR3 protein: CASRHSGSGTGELFF. For the CDR3, the DNA is TGTGCCAGCAGGCATAGCGGGAGCGGCACCGGGGAGCTGTTTTTT.

The chain carries TRBV13 and TRBJ2-7; possibly TRBD2 for D (7 bases). The V and J ends lost 6 bases and 4 bases respectively, with 22 bases between them. The CDR3 has 16 residues. Germline CDR1 is PRHDT and CDR2 is FYEKMQ (reference sequence). This chain's CDR3 is CASSSRARGREYEQYF. The CDR3, as DNA: TGTGCCAGCAGTTCCCGCGCCCGGGGGCGGGAGTACGAGCAGTACTTC. Filled out from reference TRBV13 and TRBJ2-7, the complete variable domain reads AAGVIQSPRHLIKEKRETATLKCYPIPRHDTVYWYQQGPGQDPQFLISFYEKMQSDKGSIPDRFSAQQFSDYHSELNMSSLELGDSALYFCASSSRARGREYEQYFGPGTRLTVT.

The chain employs TRBV6-6 and TRBJ1-1; D possibly corresponds to TRBD1 (5 bases). Germline CDR1 MNHNY, CDR2 SVGAGI (reference sequence). Trimming shortened V by 5 bases and J by 0 bases, and 16 bases separated the two germline ends. This CDR3 region has 16 residues. This CDR3 reads CASSPRQPVLNTEAFF. The CDR3 DNA reads as TGTGCCAGCAGTCCCCGACAGCCGGTATTGAACACTGAAGCTTTCTTT.

The chain has TRBV28 and TRBJ2-5; 8 positions agree with TRBD1. The CDR3 is 16 amino acids. Germline V gene data show CDR1 as MDHEN and CDR2 as SYDVKM. V trimming: 4 bases; J trimming: 1 base; junction bases outside the gene matches: 8. Here the CDR3 reads CASSSGQAEPQETQYF. CDR3 DNA sequence: TGTGCCAGCAGTTCGGGACAGGCCGAACCCCAAGAGACCCAGTACTTC.

The chain couples TRBV2 to TRBJ2-1; 7 bases line up with TRBD1. The V and J ends lost 7 bases and 5 bases, in that order; junction bases with no gene match: 11. Germline lookup yields CDR1 SNHLY and CDR2 FYNNEI. This CDR3 has 15 residues. The CDR3 region is CASTRRDRSHNEQFF. CDR3 nucleotides: TGTGCCAGCACCAGACGGGACAGATCTCACAATGAGCAGTTCTTC.

The J gene is TRBJ1-2, the V gene TRBV15; 7 bases agree with TRBD1. The CDR3 totals 14 residues. Germline lookup yields CDR1 LNHNV and CDR2 YYDKDF (reference sequence). Losses at the gene ends were 2 bases for V and 4 bases for J; bases not matched to a gene: 4. The CDR3 nucleotides are TGTGCCACCAGCAGATCTCGGGACAGCTATGGCTACACCTTC. Translating gives CATSRSRDSYGYTF. Combining the CDR3 with reference TRBV15 and TRBJ1-2 gives the whole variable domain DAMVIQNPRYQVTQFGKPVTLSCSQTLNHNVMYWYQQKSSQAPKLLFHYYDKDFNNEADTPDNFQSRRPNTSFCFLDIRSPGLGDTAMYLCATSRSRDSYGYTFGSGTRLTVV.

CDR3 loop: CASSFTGGSTEAFF. In nucleotides, the CDR3 is TGTGCCAGCAGCTTTACCGGTGGTAGCACTGAAGCTTTCTTT. The genes are TRBV5-8 and TRBJ1-1; no firm D call. Per the germline V gene, CDR1 is SGHTS and CDR2 is YDEGEE. With 2 bases removed from V and 4 bases from J, the gap between germline ends came to 12 bases. The CDR3 totals 14 residues.

The chain combines TRBV28 with TRBJ2-2, with D unclear. The germline V gene encodes CDR1 MDHEN and CDR2 SYDVKM. The germline V and J ends were trimmed by 0 bases and 4 bases, with 9 bases remaining between them. The CDR3 runs to 15 residues. Written as DNA, the CDR3 is TGTGCCAGCAGTTTATGGTACAGATTCACCGGGGAGCTGTTTTTT. Its translation is CASSLWYRFTGELFF.

CDR3 nucleotides: TGTGCCAGCAGCTTAATAGCGGGAAGAGTGGTAGGGGAGCTGTTTTTT. Its protein product is CASSLIAGRVVGELFF. This chain links TRBV7-9 with TRBJ2-2; 8 nucleotides agree with TRBD2. Germline V gene data show CDR1 as SEHNR and CDR2 as FQNEAQ (reference sequence). V was clipped by 2 bases and J by 8 bases; unmatched bases: 10. This CDR3 is built from 16 residues. The full variable domain, with the rest looked up from reference TRBV7-9 and TRBJ2-2, is DTGVSQNPRHKITKRGQNVTFRCDPISEHNRLYWYRQTLGQGPEFLTYFQNEAQLEKSRLLSDRFSAERPKGSFSTLEIQRTEQGDSAMYLCASSLIAGRVVGELFFGEGSRLTVL.

This rearrangement joins TRBV27 to TRBJ2-3; TRBD1 matches at 7 bases. Germline assignment: CDR1 MNHEY and CDR2 SMNVEV (reference sequence). The CDR3 length is 13 residues. J was trimmed by 5 bases and V by 6 bases; bases with no gene match: 5. The CDR3, as DNA: TGTGCCAGCAGAAAGCAGGGGGTAGATACGCAGTATTTT. Protein product: CASRKQGVDTQYF.

The chain is built from TRBV4-1 and TRBJ2-7; no definite D call. Trimming took 1 base from V and 1 from J, leaving 8 bases between them. Germline V gene lookup returns CDR1 MGHRA and CDR2 YSYEKL. The CDR3 extends over 14 amino acids. The CDR3 loop reads CASSQVGRSYEQYF. The CDR3, as DNA: TGCGCCAGCAGCCAAGTCGGCAGGTCCTACGAGCAGTACTTC.

The V and J genes are TRBV3-1 (or the pseudogene TRBV3-2) and TRBJ1-1; weak D call: TRBD1 (5 bases). V lost 2 bases to trimming and J lost 8 bases, with 12 bases between them. This CDR3 is built from 13 residues. Germline V CDR1 and CDR2: LGHDT, YNNKEL (reference sequence). CDR3 residues: CASSQRATAEAFF. CDR3 DNA: TGTGCCAGCAGCCAAAGGGCGACAGCCGAAGCTTTCTTT.

This chain uses TRBV9 with TRBJ2-5; TRBD1 matches 8 bases. After removal of 0 bases from V and 5 bases from J, the junction contained 9 bases not matched to a gene. The CDR3 covers 16 residues. In germline, CDR1 is SGDLS, CDR2 YYNGEE. CDR3 residues: CASSVGGRQGAETQYF. In DNA form, the CDR3 reads TGTGCCAGCAGCGTAGGAGGGAGGCAGGGGGCCGAGACCCAGTACTTC.

This chain links TRBV5-1 with TRBJ2-3; 8 nucleotides match TRBD1. V shed 4 bases, J shed 2 bases, and the junction held 6 bases outside the gene matches. Per the germline V gene, CDR1 is SGHRS and CDR2 is YFSETQ. This CDR3 is built from 15 residues. The CDR3 reads CASSPRTGHTDTQYF. In DNA form, the CDR3 reads TGCGCCAGCAGCCCAAGGACAGGGCACACAGATACGCAGTATTTT.

V gene TRBV2 combines with J gene TRBJ1-6, with TRBD1 matching 12 bases. This CDR3 region has 16 residues. J lost 7 bases, V lost 7 bases, and 8 bases had no gene match. Germline lookup yields CDR1 SNHLY and CDR2 FYNNEI. The CDR3, as DNA: TGTGCCAGCATTCCGGGACAGGGGGCTTGGAATTCACCCCTCCACTTT. Amino acids: CASIPGQGAWNSPLHF.